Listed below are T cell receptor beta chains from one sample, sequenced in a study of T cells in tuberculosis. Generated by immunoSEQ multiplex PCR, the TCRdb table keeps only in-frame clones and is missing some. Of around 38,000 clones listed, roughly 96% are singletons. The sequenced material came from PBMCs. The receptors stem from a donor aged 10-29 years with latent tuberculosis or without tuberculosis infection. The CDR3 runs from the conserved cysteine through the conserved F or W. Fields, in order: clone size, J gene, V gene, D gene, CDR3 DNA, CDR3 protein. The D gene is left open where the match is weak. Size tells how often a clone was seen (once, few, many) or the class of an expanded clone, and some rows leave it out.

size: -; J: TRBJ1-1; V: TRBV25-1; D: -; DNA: TGTGCCAGCAGTGAAGTGAGGGCCAACACTGGGGGGGAAGCTTTCTTT; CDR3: CASSEVRANTGGEAFF
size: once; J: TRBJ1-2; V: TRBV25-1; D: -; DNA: TGTGCCAGCAGTGCTAAAAAGGGAGGTTTGGGCTATGGCTACACCTTC; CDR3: CASSAKKGGLGYGYTF
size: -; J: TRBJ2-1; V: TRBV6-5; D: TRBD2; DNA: TGTGCCAGCAGTTATCAAATAGCGGGGGCGGGAAATGAGCAGTTCTTC; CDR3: CASSYQIAGAGNEQFF
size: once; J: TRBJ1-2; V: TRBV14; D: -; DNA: TGTGCCAGCAGCCAAGTGGAGGGATTTGAAGGCTACACCTTC; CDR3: CASSQVEGFEGYTF
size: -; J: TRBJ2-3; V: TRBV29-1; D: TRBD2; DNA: TGCAGCGCTAGCGGGGGGGCGGCAGATACGCAGTATTTT; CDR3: CSASGGAADTQYF
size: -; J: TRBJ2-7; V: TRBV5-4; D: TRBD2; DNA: TGTGCCAGCAGCTACACTAGCGCCGAGCAGTACTTC; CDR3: CASSYTSAEQYF
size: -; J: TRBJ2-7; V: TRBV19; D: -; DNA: TGTGCCAGTACCACGGCCGGAGGTGAGCAGTACTTC; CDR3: CASTTAGGEQYF
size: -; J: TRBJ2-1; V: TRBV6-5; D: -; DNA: TGTGCCAGCAGTCTTCGACAGACTCCCTACAATGAGCAGTTCTTC; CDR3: CASSLRQTPYNEQFF
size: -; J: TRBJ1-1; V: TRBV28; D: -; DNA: TGTGCCAGCAGTTTACCGGGTCCTAACACTGAAGCTTTCTTT; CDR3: CASSLPGPNTEAFF
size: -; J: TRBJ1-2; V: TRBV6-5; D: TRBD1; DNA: TGTGCCAGCAGTAGGGGACAGGGGGCGCAGGATGGCTACACCTTC; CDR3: CASSRGQGAQDGYTF
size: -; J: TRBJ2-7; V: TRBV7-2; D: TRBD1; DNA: TGTGCCAGCAGCTTTCAGGGGGCAAACTACGAGCAGTACTTC; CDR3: CASSFQGANYEQYF